This T cell receptor beta chain was identified during a study of metastatic and nonmetastatic thyroid tumors. As for the study in general: Samples came from malignant and benign thyroid patients, and repertoires were compared across blood and tumor or nodule tissue.

The V and J ends lost 6 bases and 1 base respectively, with 18 bases between them. CDR3 length equals 16 residues. The germline V gene encodes CDR1 ENHRY and CDR2 SYGVKD. This clone was picked up many times. Its antigen is unidentified. Each patient came to thyroid surgery without any prior treatment (of any kind). Study results and limitations: Reported TCR beta diversity, measured in blood and tumor, was significantly higher for malignant thyroid tumors than for benign nodules.

In the authors' methods: A distant-metastasis classifier for papillary thyroid cancer was built using CDR3 differences across clinicopathological groups. TCRdb reprocessed the PCR reads via MiXCR. The V and J calls, along with clone size, are taken from TCRdb and not from the paper's own processing. This table has some 14,000 clones, approximately 30% appearing once. The TCR comes from a male donor with papillary thyroid cancer or a benign thyroid nodule (not recorded which). Some clones in this sample may be carry-over from other donors' samples. The chain carries TRBV10-3 and TRBJ1-1, with no clear D. Source material: tumor tissue. The CDR3 DNA reads as TGTGCCATCAGCTCCCTAAGCCAGGTGGGGAACACTGAAGCTTTCTTT. It codes for CAISSLSQVGNTEAFF.